This T cell receptor beta chain is drawn from a study of Graves' ophthalmopathy and Graves' hyperthyroidism. The diagnosis combined clinical symptoms, thyroxine, TRAb, thyroid ultrasound and orbital computed tomography scans. Amplified material comprised TCR beta CDR3 regions derived from RNA transcripts. RT-PCR in the first round used HTBI primers; a second-round multiplex PCR followed. TCRdb reanalysed the multiplex PCR reads using MiXCR and keeps one entry per CDR3 protein. The sample comprises 240,000 or so distinct CDR3 sequences, around 42% of which are singletons, and roughly 45% rests with the top ten. Germline values: CDR1 MNHEY, CDR2 SVGAGI. The CDR3 consists of 14 residues. V gave up 0 bases and J gave up 4 bases, with 9 bases separating them.

The genes are TRBV6-5 and TRBJ1-2; D not resolved. This sequence was found in an adult man with Graves' ophthalmopathy. The sequenced sample consisted of peripheral blood. CDR3 protein: CASSYSRLGYGYTF. For the CDR3, the DNA is TGTGCCAGCAGTTACTCGAGGCTAGGCTATGGCTACACCTTC.